The rows below give T cell receptor beta chains drawn from one sample of a study of molecular identifiers for immune sequencing clone quantification. TCRdb reprocessed the PCR reads with MiXCR, giving one entry per CDR3 protein. The sample holds 550,000 to 750,000 distinct CDR3 sequences, just under 20% seen once. The sequenced sample was naive CD8+ T cells from blood, with Jurkat cell RNA spiked in. The receptors stem from a human donor in good health. Some libraries in this study had Jurkat cell RNA spiked in. Each CDR3 is given with its conserved first and last residue. The order of the fields is J gene, clone size, D gene, V gene, CDR3 DNA, CDR3 protein. D genes are given only for firm matches. Some rows mark clone size as missing; the rest say once, few, many or name a class of expanded clone.

TRBJ1-5,.,.,TRBV6-5,TGTGCCAGCAGTTACTCGAACGCCGATCAGCCCCAGCATTTT,CASSYSNADQPQHF
TRBJ1-3,few,.,TRBV11-2,TGTGCCAGCAGCCCCCTAGTAGGCGGAAACACCATATATTTT,CASSPLVGGNTIYF
TRBJ1-2,.,.,TRBV5-1,TGCGCCAGCAGCTTATCGGGATACTGGAATGGCTACACCTTC,CASSLSGYWNGYTF
TRBJ1-6,few,.,TRBV27,TGTGCCAGCGGGAAACTTGGCTCCTATAATTCACCCCTCCACTTT,CASGKLGSYNSPLHF
TRBJ1-2,many,.,TRBV5-6,TGTGCCAGCAGCGGCCCTATGGAGGACGAGCATTCCGGCTACACCTTC,CASSGPMEDEHSGYTF
TRBJ2-2,.,.,TRBV4-2,TGTGCCAGCAGCCAAGATAACAGTTACACCGGGGAGCTGTTTTTT,CASSQDNSYTGELFF
TRBJ2-1,.,.,TRBV7-9,TGTGCCAGCAGCTTCGGCGGCGACTACAATGAGCAGTTCTTC,CASSFGGDYNEQFF
TRBJ2-1,many,.,TRBV20-1,TGCAGTGCTAGAGATGGGCAGGGGGGTGTACGCAATGAGCAGTTCTTC,CSARDGQGGVRNEQFF
TRBJ2-3,few,TRBD2,TRBV6-2/TRBV6-3,TGTGCCAGCAAATTAGCGGGGTCCACAGATACGCAGTATTTT,CASKLAGSTDTQYF
TRBJ2-2,few,.,TRBV12-3/TRBV12-4,TGTGCCAGCGGGACCAGGAGTTCGAGCACCGGGGAGCTGTTTTTT,CASGTRSSSTGELFF
TRBJ2-7,few,.,TRBV28,TGTGCCAGCAGTTTTCACCCTCACTACGAGCAGTACTTC,CASSFHPHYEQYF
TRBJ2-7,many,TRBD2,TRBV20-1,TGCAGTGGCACACTAGCGACCCCTTACCAGCAGTACTTC,CSGTLATPYQQYF
TRBJ2-3,few,.,TRBV5-6,TGTGCCAGCAGCTGGGGCCTCACCGGGGAAGGTTTTGATACGCAGTATTTT,CASSWGLTGEGFDTQYF
TRBJ2-1,few,TRBD1,TRBV2,TGTGCCAGGGGGACAGCCAGCCACAATGAGCAGTTCTTC,CARGTASHNEQFF
TRBJ1-2,many,.,TRBV12-3/TRBV12-4,TGTGCCAGCAGTTTGAGCAGGGCACCCTATGGCTACACCTTC,CASSLSRAPYGYTF
TRBJ2-7,few,.,TRBV19,TGTGCCAGTAGCCCCTCGGGGGGCTGGCCCTACGAGCAGTACTTC,CASSPSGGWPYEQYF
TRBJ1-6,many,.,TRBV7-9,TGTGCCAGCAGCTTCGAGTCTAATTCACCCCTCCACTTT,CASSFESNSPLHF
TRBJ2-7,few,TRBD1,TRBV10-3,TGTGCCATCAGTGGGACAGGGGGTACCTTACGTCCAGACGAGCAGTACTTC,CAISGTGGTLRPDEQYF
TRBJ2-3,many,TRBD1,TRBV23-1,TGCGCCAGCAGTCGCCAACCGAGACAGGGGGCCGGCACAGATACGCAGTATTTT,CASSRQPRQGAGTDTQYF
TRBJ2-3,many,.,TRBV28,TGTGCCAGCTGTGCCTTCTCCCTTTCCACAGATACGCAGTATTTT,CASCAFSLSTDTQYF
TRBJ1-5,many,.,TRBV6-4,TGTGCCAGCAGTGAGTCCGAGGGACAGCCCCAGCATTTT,CASSESEGQPQHF
TRBJ2-1,many,.,TRBV4-1,TGCGCCAGCAGCTTACCGGGACTGAACTCCTACAATGAGCAGTTCTTC,CASSLPGLNSYNEQFF
TRBJ2-1,many,TRBD1,TRBV12-3/TRBV12-4,TGTGCCAGCAGTTTAGCCTCGGGACAGGGGGCGATTGAGCAGTTCTTC,CASSLASGQGAIEQFF
TRBJ2-3,many,TRBD1,TRBV12-3/TRBV12-4,TGTGCCAGCAGTTCCTCGACAGGGGGGGCAGATACGCAGTATTTT,CASSSSTGGADTQYF
TRBJ2-1,many,TRBD1,TRBV11-2,TGTGCCAGCAGCTTAGCGGACAGGGTTTCCTACAATGAGCAGTTCTTC,CASSLADRVSYNEQFF
TRBJ2-5,few,.,TRBV15,TGTGCCACCAGCAGAGTTTCAGGTTTGAGAGAGACCCAGTACTTC,CATSRVSGLRETQYF
TRBJ1-1,many,.,TRBV7-9,TGTGCCAGCAGCTTAGCGCAAGGGGTTGGCACTGAAGCTTTCTTT,CASSLAQGVGTEAFF
TRBJ2-2,few,TRBD1,TRBV20-1,TGCAGTGCTAGCAGCGGCAGGGGGCATTATAACACCGGGGAGCTGTTTTTT,CSASSGRGHYNTGELFF
TRBJ2-3,.,TRBD2,TRBV7-3,TGTGCCAGCAGCTTAACCCTAGCGGTTAGCACAGATACGCAGTATTTT,CASSLTLAVSTDTQYF
TRBJ2-7,many,TRBD1,TRBV4-1,TGCGCCAGCAGCCCACTGGGACAGTTAATTTCCTACGAGCAGTACTTC,CASSPLGQLISYEQYF
TRBJ1-3,many,.,TRBV12-5,TGTGCTAGTGGTTTGGAGTGGGCGAGAAACACCATATATTTT,CASGLEWARNTIYF
TRBJ2-7,many,.,TRBV5-4,TGTGCCAGCAGCTTGGCCTACGGCTACGAGCAGTACTTC,CASSLAYGYEQYF
TRBJ2-3,.,TRBD2,TRBV13,TGTGCCAGCAGCCTGGGACTAGCGGGAACAATGTCCACAGATACGCAGTATTTT,CASSLGLAGTMSTDTQYF
TRBJ2-1,.,.,TRBV29-1,TGCGGCGTTAGGGGGGTCTACAATGAGCAGTTCTTC,CGVRGVYNEQFF
TRBJ1-2,many,.,TRBV30,TGTGCCTGGGATTCTGAGGCTTACTATGGCTACACCTTC,CAWDSEAYYGYTF
TRBJ2-2,many,.,TRBV2,TGTGCCAGCACCGACTGGGGGGCCGCGAACACCGGGGAGCTGTTTTTT,CASTDWGAANTGELFF
TRBJ2-3,few,TRBD1,TRBV27,TGTGCCAGCAGTTTAGACAGGGGTGGTAGTGCGGCCAGTGGTACAGATACGCAGTATTTT,CASSLDRGGSAASGTDTQYF
TRBJ1-1,.,TRBD1,TRBV7-9,TGTGCCAGCAGCGTAGCGACAGGGATGAACACTGAAGCTATCTTT,CASSVATGMNTEAIF
TRBJ2-2,few,.,TRBV27,TGTGCCAGCAGCCGGCCGGCGGGGGCAAACACCGGGGAGCTGTTTTTT,CASSRPAGANTGELFF
TRBJ2-1,few,.,TRBV6-1,TGTGCCAGCATTCCTTCAGGGGACATGACGGATGAGCAGTTCTTC,CASIPSGDMTDEQFF
TRBJ2-1,many,.,TRBV12-3/TRBV12-4,TGTGCCAGCAGTTCCCCCGGGTCATACAATGAGCAGTTCTTC,CASSSPGSYNEQFF
TRBJ1-1,.,.,TRBV7-9,TGTGCCAGCACCCCGGGGAACATGAACACTGAAGCTTTCTTT,CASTPGNMNTEAFF
TRBJ2-1,few,.,TRBV29-1,TGCAGCGTTGTCTCGTACAATGAGCAGTTCTTC,CSVVSYNEQFF
TRBJ1-5,many,.,TRBV19,TGTGCCTCGACTGGATTGGGGTTCTCTCAGCCCCAGCATTTT,CASTGLGFSQPQHF
TRBJ2-2,few,.,TRBV27,TGTGCCAGCAGTTTATCGATGGCCGGGGAGCTGTTTTTT,CASSLSMAGELFF
TRBJ1-2,many,.,TRBV5-6,TGTGCCAGCAGCTTGGTTGTCGATACCTATGGCTACACCTTC,CASSLVVDTYGYTF
TRBJ1-5,many,.,TRBV29-1,TGCAGCGTTGAAGGGACGGGGCAAAGCAATCAGCCCCAGCATTTT,CSVEGTGQSNQPQHF
TRBJ1-6,few,.,TRBV27,TGTGCCAGCAGCCTAGGGCAGGGCCATAATTCACCCCTCCACTTT,CASSLGQGHNSPLHF
TRBJ2-3,.,.,TRBV28,TGTGCCAGCAGTTCTCTAGCCGGGGCGACCGATACGCAGTATTTT,CASSSLAGATDTQYF
TRBJ2-7,many,TRBD2,TRBV4-3,TGCGCCAGCAGCCAAGATCGGGGGGAGGGCTACGAGCAGTACTTC,CASSQDRGEGYEQYF
TRBJ2-7,few,.,TRBV9,TGTGCCAGCAGCGTAGTGGGGGAGGACGAGCAGTACTTC,CASSVVGEDEQYF
TRBJ2-7,many,TRBD2,TRBV6-5,TGTGCCAGCAGTTACTCGGTAGCGGGAGGAGCTTACGAGCAGTACTTC,CASSYSVAGGAYEQYF
TRBJ2-1,.,.,TRBV7-6,TGTGCCAGCAGCCAGGCATCGGCTAGGTGGGAGCAGTTCTTC,CASSQASARWEQFF
TRBJ2-2,many,.,TRBV7-9,TGTGCCAGCAGCCCCGGGGCCGGGGAGCTGTTTTTT,CASSPGAGELFF